Shown below are 4 T cell receptor beta chains from a single sample sequenced in a study of blood T cells in healthy people across ages. The use of a sample-barcoded 5' primer and a J-beta primer mix characterized a second PCR of about 7 to 12 cycles. Using its own MiXCR run on the 5' RACE reads, TCRdb lists one record per CDR3 protein. The sample lists about 930,000 distinct CDR3 sequences; 25% to 30% were seen once. This sample was shared with a second study, whose subject was T cells of mothers and their children.

What was sequenced was blood. The receptors shown here come from a woman aged 40 to 50 in good health.

This clonotype has a count of ten or more. V gene TRBV18 combines with J gene TRBJ2-7; D remains unclear. The CDR3 contains 14 residues. The germline V gene encodes CDR1 KGHSH and CDR2 LQKENI. V was clipped by 1 base and J by 0 bases, with 7 bases between them. The CDR3 here is CASSPLANSYEQYF. The DNA of the CDR3 is TGTGCCAGCTCACCACTGGCCAACTCCTACGAGCAGTACTTC.

As concerns this clonotype: A much larger clone lies a single base off, so this may be a read error. This likely comes from a read error, as the CDR3 has no conserved phenylalanine or tryptophan at its end. The chain joins TRBV27 to TRBJ2-1; 8 nucleotides align to TRBD1. CDR3 length equals 14 residues. Germline lookup yields CDR1 MNHEY and CDR2 SMNVEV (reference sequence). The J segment lost 2 bases and the V segment lost 5 bases, leaving 2 bases of the junction unmatched. CDR3 amino acids: CASSRTGTYNEQFS. Written as DNA, the CDR3 is TGTGCCAGCAGTAGGACAGGGACCTACAATGAGCAGTTCTCC.

This clonotype was observed at least ten times. The gene calls are TRBV4-1 and TRBJ2-6; possibly TRBD1 or TRBD2 for D (5 bases each). Germline V gene sequence: CDR1 MGHRA, CDR2 YSYEKL. V gave up 5 bases and J gave up 0 bases, with 26 bases separating them. CDR3 size: 21 residues. The CDR3 DNA reads as TGCGCCAGCAGCTATCAAATGCCGGGGCCCAAGTTGGACTCTGGGGCCAACGTCCTGACTTTC. Translating it yields CASSYQMPGPKLDSGANVLTF.

The chain has TRBV5-1 and TRBJ2-2, with 8 bases identical to TRBD1. This CDR3 is built from 16 residues. V gave up 4 bases and J gave up 6 bases; unmatched junction bases: 11. The V gene's germline CDR1 is SGHRS and CDR2 YFSETQ. The CDR3 DNA sequence: TGCGCCAGCAGCCGCTCGGACAGGGCCGACCCCGGGGAGCTGTTTTTT. Residues: CASSRSDRADPGELFF.